The rows below give T cell receptor beta chains drawn from one sample of a study of blood T cells in healthy people across ages. One entry per CDR3 protein, called by TCRdb with MiXCR from the 5' RACE reads. The sample includes more than 800,000 distinct CDR3 sequences, around 28% seen only once; the top ten take 15% to 20%. The sample was blood. The receptors originated from a woman of 80 years or more in good health. Both conserved end residues are part of each CDR3. Each record gives: clone size, J gene, D gene, V gene, CDR3 protein, CDR3 DNA. The D gene is left open where the match is weak. The listing skips clone size in some rows; elsewhere it reads once, few, many or a size class.

>many|TRBJ2-5|TRBD2|TRBV6-2/TRBV6-3
CASRTSAGETQYF
TGTGCCAGCAGAACTAGCGCGGGAGAGACCCAGTACTTC
>-|TRBJ2-2|-|TRBV11-2
CASRPTGSNTGELFF
TGTGCCAGCAGGCCAACAGGGTCAAACACCGGGGAGCTGTTTTTT
>many|TRBJ2-6|-|TRBV5-1
CASSSRTDRVLTF
TGCGCCAGCAGCTCCCGGACAGATCGCGTCCTGACTTTC
>many|TRBJ2-1|-|TRBV6-2/TRBV6-3
CASSFRNNEQFF
TGTGCCAGCAGTTTCCGGAACAATGAGCAGTTCTTC
>-|TRBJ1-2|-|TRBV27
CASSLSGPAGHGYTF
TGTGCCAGCAGTTTATCCGGGCCCGCGGGCCATGGCTACACCTTC
>many|TRBJ2-1|-|TRBV14
CASSQTPRPDEFF
TGTGCCAGCAGCCAAACACCACGGCCGGATGAGTTCTTC
>many|TRBJ2-5|TRBD1|TRBV29-1
CSVAERTGRQTQYF
TGCAGCGTGGCGGAGCGGACAGGGAGGCAGACCCAGTACTTC
>many|TRBJ2-1|-|TRBV12-3/TRBV12-4
CASSLWAGEQFF
TGTGCCAGCAGTTTGTGGGCAGGGGAGCAGTTCTTC
>-|TRBJ2-7|-|TRBV20-1
CSARVNHGEQYF
TGCAGTGCTAGGGTTAACCATGGCGAGCAGTACTTC
>-|TRBJ1-5|TRBD1|TRBV6-2/TRBV6-3
CASSDYYRGKQPQHF
TGTGCCAGCAGTGATTACTACAGGGGAAAGCAGCCCCAGCATTTT
>few|TRBJ1-1|-|TRBV6-5
CASSYRARGSASTKAFF
TGTGCCAGCAGTTACAGGGCTCGAGGGTCAGCTTCAACGAAAGCTTTCTTT
>many|TRBJ2-7|-|TRBV9
CASSTTDGSKQYF
TGTGCCAGCAGCACCACGGACGGCTCAAAGCAGTACTTC
>many|TRBJ2-5|-|TRBV7-2
CASSSNSIAQGTQYF
TGTGCCAGCAGCTCAAACAGTATAGCTCAAGGGACCCAGTACTTC
>-|TRBJ2-5|-|TRBV20-1
CRARTDQETQYF
TGCAGGGCTCGGACAGATCAAGAGACCCAGTACTTC
>-|TRBJ2-2|-|TRBV12-3/TRBV12-4
CASSLEILGIGELFF
TGTGCCAGCAGTTTGGAAATTCTTGGGATCGGGGAGCTGTTTTTT
>-|TRBJ2-5|TRBD2|TRBV4-3
CASSQVLAWNEQYF
TGCGCCAGCAGCCAAGTACTAGCGTGGAATGAGCAGTACTTC
>many|TRBJ2-5|-|TRBV7-2
CASSLVFGGRGGTQYF
TGTGCCAGCAGCTTAGTGTTTGGGGGCCGAGGAGGGACCCAGTACTTC
>many|TRBJ2-3|-|TRBV5-1
CASRTAGALTDTQYF
TGCGCCAGCAGAACCGCGGGGGCCCTCACAGATACGCAGTATTTT
>many|TRBJ2-4|-|TRBV29-1
CSAADGLLAKNIQYF
TGCAGCGCCGCGGACGGTCTTCTAGCCAAAAACATTCAGTACTTC
>many|TRBJ2-1|-|TRBV3-1
CASSQEVSYNEQFF
TGTGCCAGCAGCCAAGAGGTCTCGTACAATGAGCAGTTCTTC
>many|TRBJ2-3|TRBD1|TRBV12-3/TRBV12-4
CASSLVRQGVSTDTQYF
TGTGCCAGCAGTTTGGTGCGTCAGGGGGTTAGCACAGATACGCAGTATTTT
>many|TRBJ1-1|-|TRBV4-3
CASSPGTGVNTEAFF
TGCGCCAGCAGCCCCGGAACAGGAGTGAACACTGAAGCTTTCTTT
>-|TRBJ1-5|-|TRBV3-1
CASSQGRVPNGHF
TGTGCCAGCAGCCAAGGGAGGGTTCCCAATGGGCATTTT
>few|TRBJ2-7|TRBD2|TRBV20-1
CSASQTSGGPYEQYF
TGCAGTGCTTCCCAGACTAGCGGGGGGCCCTACGAGCAGTACTTC
>many|TRBJ2-5|-|TRBV9
CASSGGRSQETQYF
TGTGCCAGCAGCGGGGGACGGTCACAAGAGACCCAGTACTTC
>many|TRBJ2-1|-|TRBV27
CASTTFRGAYNEQFF
TGTGCCAGCACAACCTTTCGGGGGGCATACAATGAGCAGTTCTTC
>-|TRBJ1-1|-|TRBV5-6
CASSARSRNTEAFF
TGTGCCAGCAGCGCCAGGTCCAGGAACACTGAAGCTTTCTTT
>few|TRBJ2-1|TRBD1|TRBV27
CASSLLGTDNEQFF
TGTGCCAGCAGTTTATTAGGGACAGACAATGAGCAGTTCTTC
>many|TRBJ2-5|-|TRBV11-2
CASSFSTVYQETQYF
TGTGCCAGCAGCTTTTCCACAGTGTACCAAGAGACCCAGTACTTC
>-|TRBJ2-2|-|TRBV5-1
CASSGYSGELFF
TGCGCCAGCAGCGGGTACTCCGGGGAGCTGTTTTTT
>-|TRBJ2-3|TRBD2|TRBV6-5
CASSYSGLAGARPTDTRYF
TGTGCCAGCAGTTACTCCGGGCTAGCGGGGGCCCGGCCCACAGATACGCGGTATTTT
>many|TRBJ2-7|TRBD1|TRBV18
CASSPPGQRPYEQYF
TGTGCCAGCTCACCACCGGGACAGAGGCCCTACGAGCAGTACTTC
>many|TRBJ1-4|-|TRBV5-5
CASSPGVANEKLFF
TGTGCCAGCAGCCCAGGGGTGGCTAATGAAAAACTGTTTTTT
>many|TRBJ2-7|-|TRBV7-2
CASSLFTGLSYEQYF
TGTGCCAGCAGCTTATTCACTGGTTTGTCCTACGAGCAGTACTTC
>-|TRBJ1-6|-|TRBV20-1
CSARGVGGNSPLHF
TGCAGTGCTAGAGGGGTGGGGGGGAATTCACCCCTCCACTTT